This T cell receptor beta chain stems from a study of blood T cells in healthy people across ages. About the study: Per two T cells, about one barcoded beta molecule was captured through template switching.

Together with a sample-barcoded 5' primer, a J-beta primer mix was included in a second PCR lasting roughly 6 to 12 cycles. TCRdb re-derived calls from the 5' RACE reads in MiXCR, one entry per CDR3 protein. The profile shows about 1.8 million distinct CDR3 sequences, roughly 52% of them singletons. Healthy Caucasian individuals from Russia aged about 6 to 100 served as donors. V was cut by 4 bases and J by 4 bases, with 20 bases left in between. The CDR3 totals 17 residues. Material for sequencing was blood. The chain recombines TRBV12-3 or TRBV12-4 with TRBJ2-1; TRBD1 is a possible D gene (6 bases). This clonotype originated in a woman aged 40 to 55 in good health. Here the CDR3 DNA reads TGTGCCAGCAGTTCCCAGCCCGGGACAAATAAATACAATGAGCAGTTCTTC. It encodes CASSSQPGTNKYNEQFF.